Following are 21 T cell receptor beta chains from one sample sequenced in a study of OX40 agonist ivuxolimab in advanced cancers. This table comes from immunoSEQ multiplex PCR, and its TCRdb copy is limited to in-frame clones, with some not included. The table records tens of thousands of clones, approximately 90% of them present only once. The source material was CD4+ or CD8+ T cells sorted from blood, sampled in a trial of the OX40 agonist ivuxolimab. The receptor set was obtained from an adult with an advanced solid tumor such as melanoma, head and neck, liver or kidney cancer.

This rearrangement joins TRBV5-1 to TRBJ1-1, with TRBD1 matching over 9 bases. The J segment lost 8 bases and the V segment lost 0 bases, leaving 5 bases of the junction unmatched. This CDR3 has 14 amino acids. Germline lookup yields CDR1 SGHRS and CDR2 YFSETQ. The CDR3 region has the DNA TGCGCCAGCAGCTTGGGTTCCACAGGGGGCGAAGCTTTCTTT. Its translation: CASSLGSTGGEAFF.

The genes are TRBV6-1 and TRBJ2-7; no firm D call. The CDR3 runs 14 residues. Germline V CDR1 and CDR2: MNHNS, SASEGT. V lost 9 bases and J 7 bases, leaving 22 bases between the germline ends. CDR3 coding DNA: TGTGCCAGTACCCGTACGGGTCGATACTGGGAGCAGTACTTC. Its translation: CASTRTGRYWEQYF.

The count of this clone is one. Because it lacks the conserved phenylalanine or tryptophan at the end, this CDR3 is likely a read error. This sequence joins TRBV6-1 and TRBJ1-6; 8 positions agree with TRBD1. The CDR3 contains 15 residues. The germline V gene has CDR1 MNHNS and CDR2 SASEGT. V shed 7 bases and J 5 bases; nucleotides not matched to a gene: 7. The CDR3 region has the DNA TGTGCCAGCACAGCCGGACAGGGAGATAATTCACCCCTCCACCTT. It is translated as CASTAGQGDNSPLHL.

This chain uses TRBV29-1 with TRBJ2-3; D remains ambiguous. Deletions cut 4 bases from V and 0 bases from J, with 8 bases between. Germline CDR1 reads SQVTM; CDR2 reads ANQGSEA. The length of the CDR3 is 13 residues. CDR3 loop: CSVAKSSTDTQYF. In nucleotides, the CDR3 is TGCAGCGTTGCGAAGTCTAGCACAGATACGCAGTATTTT.

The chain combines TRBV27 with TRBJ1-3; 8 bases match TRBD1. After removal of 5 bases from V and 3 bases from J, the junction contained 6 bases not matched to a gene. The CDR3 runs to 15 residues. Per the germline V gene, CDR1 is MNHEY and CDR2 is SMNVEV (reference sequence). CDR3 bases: TGTGCCAGCAGTCCCCTGGACAGGGTTGGAAACACCATATATTTT. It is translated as CASSPLDRVGNTIYF.

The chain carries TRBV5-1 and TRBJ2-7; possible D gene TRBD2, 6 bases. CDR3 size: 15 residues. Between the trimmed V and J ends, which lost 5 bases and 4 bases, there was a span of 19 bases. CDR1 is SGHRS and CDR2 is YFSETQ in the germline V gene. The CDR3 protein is CASSPGGGKTYEQYF. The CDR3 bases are TGCGCCAGCAGTCCAGGTGGGGGGAAAACTTACGAGCAGTACTTC. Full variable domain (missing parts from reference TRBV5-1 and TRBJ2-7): KAGVTQTPRYLIKTRGQQVTLSCSPISGHRSVSWYQQTPGQGLQFLFEYFSETQRNKGNFPGRFSGRQFSNSRSEMNVSTLELGDSALYLCASSPGGGKTYEQYFGPGTRLTVT.

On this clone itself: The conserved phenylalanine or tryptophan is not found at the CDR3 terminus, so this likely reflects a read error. CDR3 nucleotide sequence: TGTGCCAGCAGCTTATCGAATTCACCCCTCCACCTT. It is translated as CASSLSNSPLHL. V usage is TRBV7-9 and J usage is TRBJ1-6; D unresolved. Trimming left V 2 bases short and J 7 bases short, with 3 bases between. The germline V gene encodes CDR1 SEHNR and CDR2 FQNEAQ (reference sequence). There are 12 residues in the CDR3.

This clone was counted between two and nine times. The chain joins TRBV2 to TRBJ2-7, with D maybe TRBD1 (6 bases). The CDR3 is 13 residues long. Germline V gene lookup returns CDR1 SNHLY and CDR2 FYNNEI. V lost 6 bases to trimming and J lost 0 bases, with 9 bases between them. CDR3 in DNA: TGTGCCAGCAGCCGGGACATCTCCTACGAGCAGTACTTC. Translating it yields CASSRDISYEQYF.

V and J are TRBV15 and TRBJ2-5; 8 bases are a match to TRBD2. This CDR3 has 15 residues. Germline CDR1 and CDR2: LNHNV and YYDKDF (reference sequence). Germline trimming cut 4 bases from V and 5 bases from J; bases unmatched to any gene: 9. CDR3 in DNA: TGTGCCACCAGCAACCCGGGAGGGCAGAGGGAGACCCAGTACTTC. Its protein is CATSNPGGQRETQYF. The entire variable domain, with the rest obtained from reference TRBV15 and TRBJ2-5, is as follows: DAMVIQNPRYQVTQFGKPVTLSCSQTLNHNVMYWYQQKSSQAPKLLFHYYDKDFNNEADTPDNFQSRRPNTSFCFLDIRSPGLGDTAMYLCATSNPGGQRETQYFGPGTRLLVL.

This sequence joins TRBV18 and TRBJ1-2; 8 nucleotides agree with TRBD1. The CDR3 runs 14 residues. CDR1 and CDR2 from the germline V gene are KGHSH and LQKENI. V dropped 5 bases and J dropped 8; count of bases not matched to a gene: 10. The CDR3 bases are TGTGCCAGCTCATCGTCATTACAGGGGGACGGCTACACCTTC. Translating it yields CASSSSLQGDGYTF.

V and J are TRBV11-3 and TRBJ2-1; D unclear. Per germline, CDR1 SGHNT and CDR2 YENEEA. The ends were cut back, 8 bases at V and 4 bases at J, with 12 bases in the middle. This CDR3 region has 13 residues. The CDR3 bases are TGTGCCAGCCCCTTGGGCGGTTACAATGAGCAGTTCTTC. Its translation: CASPLGGYNEQFF.

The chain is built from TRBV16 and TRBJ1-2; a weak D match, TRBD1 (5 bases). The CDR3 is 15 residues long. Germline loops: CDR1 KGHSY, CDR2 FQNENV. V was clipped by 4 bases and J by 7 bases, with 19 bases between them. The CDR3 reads CASSPVTGSITGYTF. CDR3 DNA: TGTGCCAGCAGCCCCGTTACAGGCTCTATCACTGGCTACACCTTC.

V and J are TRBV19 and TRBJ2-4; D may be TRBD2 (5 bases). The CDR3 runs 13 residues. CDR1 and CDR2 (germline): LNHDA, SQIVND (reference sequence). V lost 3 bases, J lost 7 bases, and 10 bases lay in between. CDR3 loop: CASSIRGINIQYF. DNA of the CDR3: TGTGCCAGTAGTATCAGAGGGATTAACATTCAGTACTTC.

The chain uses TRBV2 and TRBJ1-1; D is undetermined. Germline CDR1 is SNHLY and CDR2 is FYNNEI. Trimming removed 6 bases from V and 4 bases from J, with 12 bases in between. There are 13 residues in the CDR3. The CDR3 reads CASRREDGTEAFF. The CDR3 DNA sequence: TGTGCCAGCAGACGGGAGGACGGCACTGAAGCTTTCTTT.

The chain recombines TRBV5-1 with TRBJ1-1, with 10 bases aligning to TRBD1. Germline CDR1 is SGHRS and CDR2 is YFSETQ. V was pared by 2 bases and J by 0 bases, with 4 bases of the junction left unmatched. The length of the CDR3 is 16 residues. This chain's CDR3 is CASSFMGTGVNTEAFF. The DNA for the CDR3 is TGCGCCAGCAGCTTTATGGGGACAGGGGTGAACACTGAAGCTTTCTTT.

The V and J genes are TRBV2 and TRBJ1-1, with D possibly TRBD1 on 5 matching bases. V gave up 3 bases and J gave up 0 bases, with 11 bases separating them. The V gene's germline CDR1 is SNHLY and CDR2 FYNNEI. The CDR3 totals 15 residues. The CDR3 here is CASSEQEGMNTEAFF. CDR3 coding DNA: TGTGCCAGCAGTGAGCAAGAGGGGATGAACACTGAAGCTTTCTTT. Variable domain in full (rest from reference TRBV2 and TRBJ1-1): EPEVTQTPSHQVTQMGQEVILRCVPISNHLYFYWYRQILGQKVEFLVSFYNNEISEKSEIFDDQFSVERPDGSNFTLKIRSTKLEDSAMYFCASSEQEGMNTEAFFGQGTRLTVV.

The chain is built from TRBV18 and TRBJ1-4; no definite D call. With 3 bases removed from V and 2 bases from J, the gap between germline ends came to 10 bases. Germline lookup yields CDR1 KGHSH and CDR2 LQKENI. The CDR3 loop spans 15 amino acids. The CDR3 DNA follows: TGTGCCAGCTCACCCCCGAGTGTGACTAATGAAAAACTGTTTTTT. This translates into CASSPPSVTNEKLFF.

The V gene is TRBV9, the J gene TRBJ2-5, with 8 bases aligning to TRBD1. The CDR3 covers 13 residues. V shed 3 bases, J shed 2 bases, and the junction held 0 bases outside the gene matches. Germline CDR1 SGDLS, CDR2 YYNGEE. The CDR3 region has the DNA TGTGCCAGCAGCGGGACAGGGCAAGAGACCCAGTACTTC. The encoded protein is CASSGTGQETQYF.

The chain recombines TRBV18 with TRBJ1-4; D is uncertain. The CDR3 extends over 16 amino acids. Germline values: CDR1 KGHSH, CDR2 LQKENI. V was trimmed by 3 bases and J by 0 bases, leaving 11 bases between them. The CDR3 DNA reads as TGTGCCAGCTCACCTCCGGCAGAAGCAACTAATGAAAAACTGTTTTTT. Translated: CASSPPAEATNEKLFF.

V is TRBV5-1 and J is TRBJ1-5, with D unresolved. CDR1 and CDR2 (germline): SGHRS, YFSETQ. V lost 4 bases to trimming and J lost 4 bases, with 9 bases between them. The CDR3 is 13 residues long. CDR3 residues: CASSHRLNQPQHF. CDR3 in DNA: TGCGCCAGCAGCCACCGACTAAATCAGCCCCAGCATTTT.

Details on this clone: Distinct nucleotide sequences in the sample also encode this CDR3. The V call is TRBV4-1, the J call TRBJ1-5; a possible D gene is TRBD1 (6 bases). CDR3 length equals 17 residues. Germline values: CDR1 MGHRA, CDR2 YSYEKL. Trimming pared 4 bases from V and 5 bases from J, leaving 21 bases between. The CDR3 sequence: CASSPNFSGTLYQPQHF. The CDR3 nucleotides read TGCGCCAGCAGCCCCAACTTCTCCGGGACACTTTATCAGCCCCAGCATTTT.